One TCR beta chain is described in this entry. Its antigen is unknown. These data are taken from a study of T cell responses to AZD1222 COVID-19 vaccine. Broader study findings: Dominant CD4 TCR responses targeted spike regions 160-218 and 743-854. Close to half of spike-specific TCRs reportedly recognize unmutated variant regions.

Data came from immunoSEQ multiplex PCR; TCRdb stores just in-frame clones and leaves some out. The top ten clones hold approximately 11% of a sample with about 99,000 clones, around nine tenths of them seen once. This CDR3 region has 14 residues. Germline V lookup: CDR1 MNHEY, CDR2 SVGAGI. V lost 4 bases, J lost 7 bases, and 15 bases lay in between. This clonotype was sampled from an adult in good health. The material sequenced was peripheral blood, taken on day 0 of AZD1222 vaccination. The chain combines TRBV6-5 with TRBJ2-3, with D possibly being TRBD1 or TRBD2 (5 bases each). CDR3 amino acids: CASSWGPPGNTQYF. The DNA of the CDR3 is TGTGCCAGCAGTTGGGGCCCCCCGGGGAATACGCAGTATTTT.